The present T cell receptor (beta chain) was sequenced within a study of response to subunit inactivated influenza vaccine. TCRdb ran MiXCR on the RT-PCR reads and lists one entry per CDR3 protein. This sample has hundreds of thousands of distinct CDR3 sequences, with roughly 11% found just once. The sequence was collected from a man aged 50 to 60 who received an inactivated influenza vaccine. The input for sequencing was PBMCs from blood, taken 45 days after vaccination.

The CDR3 sequence is CASSTPEAPNTEAFF. The CDR3 DNA sequence: TGTGCCAGTAGTACCCCCGAGGCTCCCAATACTGAAGCTTTCTTT. The chain carries TRBV19 and TRBJ1-1; D gene ambiguous. Trimming took 4 bases from V and 5 from J, leaving 17 bases between them. The germline V gene encodes CDR1 LNHDA and CDR2 SQIVND (reference sequence). The CDR3 has 15 amino acids.